The sequence of this TCR beta chain was determined in a study of CD8 T cells in Susac syndrome. Random hexamers were used to reverse transcribe roughly 0.45 to 1 ug of RNA. TCRdb re-called the immunoSEQ multiplex PCR reads through MiXCR, storing one row per CDR3 protein. Of some 210,000 distinct CDR3 sequences listed, less than 95% were seen once; the top ten hold 0.15%. This CDR3 has 13 amino acids. Trimming shortened V by 7 bases and J by 3 bases, and 12 bases separated the two germline ends. In germline, CDR1 is LGHNT, CDR2 FRNRAP. J is TRBJ1-1 and V is TRBV12-5, with a tentative D call TRBD1 (5 bases). Source material: CD4+ T cells from PBMCs. This clonotype was obtained from a human donor with Susac syndrome. CDR3 bases: TGTGCTAGTGCCCCCCCGGGGGACACTGAAGCTTTCTTT. This gives the protein CASAPPGDTEAFF.